This T cell receptor beta chain was sequenced for a study of blood T cells in healthy people across ages. Turning to the study itself: Template-switching capture recovered about one barcoded beta molecule per two T cells. Overall study results and limits: Estimates drawn from one million T cells were deemed to understate diversity.

Next came a second PCR, run for about 6 to 12 cycles, which used a sample-barcoded 5' primer along with a J-beta primer mix. The template-switch adaptor, which had 12 random nucleotides, put a tag on each cDNA molecule. From the 5' RACE reads, TCRdb called clonotypes with MiXCR, one entry per CDR3 protein. Of roughly 800,000 distinct CDR3 sequences listed, 55% to 70% are singletons. The CDR3 totals 14 residues. Looked up from germline, CDR1 is LGHDT and CDR2 is YNNKEL (reference sequence). For this clonotype: Its antigen is not identified.

The rearrangement links TRBV3-1 to TRBJ2-5; TRBD2 is a possible D gene (6 bases). The DNA end lines up better with TRBJ2-7; the J call may be wrong. The TCR sequence derives from a man aged 25 to 40 in good health. The sequenced sample consisted of blood. The CDR3 is CASSQDRGLHEQYF. CDR3 DNA sequence: TGTGCCAGCAGCCAAGATAGGGGACTCCACGAGCAGTACTTC.